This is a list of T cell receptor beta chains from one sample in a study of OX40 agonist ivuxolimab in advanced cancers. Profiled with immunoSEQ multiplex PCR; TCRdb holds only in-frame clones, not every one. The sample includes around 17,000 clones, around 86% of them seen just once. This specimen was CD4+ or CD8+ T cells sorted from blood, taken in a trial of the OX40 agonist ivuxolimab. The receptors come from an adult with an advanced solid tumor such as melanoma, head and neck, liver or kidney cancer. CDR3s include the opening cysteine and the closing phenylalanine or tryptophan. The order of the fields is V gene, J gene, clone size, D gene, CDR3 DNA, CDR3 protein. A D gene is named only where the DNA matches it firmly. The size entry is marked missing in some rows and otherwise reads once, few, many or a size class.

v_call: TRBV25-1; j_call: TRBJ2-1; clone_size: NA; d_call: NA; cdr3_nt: TGTGCCAGCAGTGAGTGGGATGAGCAGTTCTTC; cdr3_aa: CASSEWDEQFF
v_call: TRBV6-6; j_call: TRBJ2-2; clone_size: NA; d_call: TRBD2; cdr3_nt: TGTGCCAGCAGTTACGGCCAGGGAGGGCCCACCGGGGAGCTGTTTTTT; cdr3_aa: CASSYGQGGPTGELFF
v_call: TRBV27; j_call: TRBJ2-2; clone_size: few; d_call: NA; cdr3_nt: TGTGCCAGCAGTTTTTCAGGCACCGGGGAGCTGTTTTTT; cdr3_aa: CASSFSGTGELFF
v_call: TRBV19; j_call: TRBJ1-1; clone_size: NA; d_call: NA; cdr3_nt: TGTGCCAGTAGTATTTTCGCTGAAGCTTTCTTT; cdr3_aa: CASSIFAEAFF
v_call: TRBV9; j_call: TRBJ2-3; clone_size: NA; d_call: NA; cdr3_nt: TGTGCCAGCAGCGGACTAGGTGGAGGCGGGACCGCAGATACGCAGTATTTT; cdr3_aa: CASSGLGGGGTADTQYF
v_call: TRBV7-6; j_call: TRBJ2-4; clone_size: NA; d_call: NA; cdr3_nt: TGTGCCAGCAGCTTAAGCCAGAAAAACATTCAGTACTTC; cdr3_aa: CASSLSQKNIQYF
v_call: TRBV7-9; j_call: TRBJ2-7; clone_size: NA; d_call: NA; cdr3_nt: TGCGCCAGCAGCCAACAAAGGACTGGCTCCTACGAGCAGTACTTC; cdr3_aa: CASSQQRTGSYEQYF
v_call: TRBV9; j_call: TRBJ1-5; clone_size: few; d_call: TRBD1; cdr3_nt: TGTGCCAGCAGCGAGGGACAGGGCCACAATCAGCCCCAGCATTTT; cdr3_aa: CASSEGQGHNQPQHF
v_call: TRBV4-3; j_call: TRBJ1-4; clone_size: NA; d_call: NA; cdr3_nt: TGCGCCAGCAGCCAAGATTGGAGAGAAAAACTGTTTTTT; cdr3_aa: CASSQDWREKLFF
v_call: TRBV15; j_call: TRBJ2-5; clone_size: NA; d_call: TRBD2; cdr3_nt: TGTGCCACCAGCAGAGAAGTCGGACTAGGAGAGACCCAGTACTTC; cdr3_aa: CATSREVGLGETQYF
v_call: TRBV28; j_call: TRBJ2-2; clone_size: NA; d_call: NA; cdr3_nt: TGTGCCAGCAGTTTATGGGCCAGGAGATATACCGGGGAGCTGTTTTTT; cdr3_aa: CASSLWARRYTGELFF
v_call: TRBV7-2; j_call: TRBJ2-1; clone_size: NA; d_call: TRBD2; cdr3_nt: TGTGCCAGCAGTAGGACCGGGACTAGCTCCCACAATGAGCAGTTCTTC; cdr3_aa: CASSRTGTSSHNEQFF
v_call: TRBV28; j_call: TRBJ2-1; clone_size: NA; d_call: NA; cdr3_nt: TGTGCCAGCAGTTTCGTAGGGGACTACAATGAGCAGTTCTTC; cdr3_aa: CASSFVGDYNEQFF
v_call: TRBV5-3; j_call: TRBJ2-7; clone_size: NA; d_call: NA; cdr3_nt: TGTGCCAGCAGCCGGGACAACTCCTACGAGCAGTACTTC; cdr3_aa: CASSRDNSYEQYF
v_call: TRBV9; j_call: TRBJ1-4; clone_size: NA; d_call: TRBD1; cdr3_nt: TGTGCCAGCAGCGTAGAAGGGGGCGGGAATGAAAAACTGTTTTTT; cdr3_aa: CASSVEGGGNEKLFF
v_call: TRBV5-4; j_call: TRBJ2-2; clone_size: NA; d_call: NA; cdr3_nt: TGTGCCAGCAGCCTAGGGTGGACCGGGGAGCTGTTTTTT; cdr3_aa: CASSLGWTGELFF
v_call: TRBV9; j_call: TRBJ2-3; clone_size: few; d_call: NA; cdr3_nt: TGTGCCAGCAGCGAGGGTAGCGACCTCACAGATACGCAGTATTTT; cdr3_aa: CASSEGSDLTDTQYF
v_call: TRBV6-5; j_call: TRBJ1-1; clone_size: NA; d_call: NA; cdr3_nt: TGTGCCAGCAGTTGGGGGGGAGACACTGAAGCTTTCTTT; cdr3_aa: CASSWGGDTEAFF
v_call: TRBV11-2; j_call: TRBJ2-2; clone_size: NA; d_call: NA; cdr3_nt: TGTGCCACCACGAGGGCCGGGGAGCTGTTTTTT; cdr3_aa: CATTRAGELFF
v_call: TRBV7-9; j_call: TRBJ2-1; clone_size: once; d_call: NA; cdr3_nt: TGTGCCAGCAGCTTATGGCGGGATGTCTCCTACAATGAGCAGTTCTTC; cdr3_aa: CASSLWRDVSYNEQFF
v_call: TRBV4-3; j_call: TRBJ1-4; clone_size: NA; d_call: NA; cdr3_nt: TGCGCCAGCAGCCAAGATCTTCGGTACGAAAAACTGTTTTTT; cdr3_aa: CASSQDLRYEKLFF
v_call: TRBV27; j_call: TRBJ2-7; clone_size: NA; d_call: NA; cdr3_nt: TGTGCCAGCAGTTTAGCCGAGCAGTACTTC; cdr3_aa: CASSLAEQYF
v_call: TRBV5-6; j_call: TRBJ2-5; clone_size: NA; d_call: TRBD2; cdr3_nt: TGTGCCAGCAGCCAATTGACCGGGACTAGCGGGACGGAGACCCAGTACTTC; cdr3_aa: CASSQLTGTSGTETQYF
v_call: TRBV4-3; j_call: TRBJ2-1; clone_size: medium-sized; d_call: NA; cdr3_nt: TGCGCCAGCAGCCAAGAATCAGGGCAGGGGATACAGTTCTTC; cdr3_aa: CASSQESGQGIQFF
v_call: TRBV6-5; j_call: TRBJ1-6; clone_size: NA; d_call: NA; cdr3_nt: TGTGCCAGCAGTTACTCGATTAGGGACCTTAATTCACCCCTCCACTTT; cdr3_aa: CASSYSIRDLNSPLHF
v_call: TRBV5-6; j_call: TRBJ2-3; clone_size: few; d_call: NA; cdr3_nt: TGTGCCAGCAGCAACACAGATACGCAGTATTTT; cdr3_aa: CASSNTDTQYF
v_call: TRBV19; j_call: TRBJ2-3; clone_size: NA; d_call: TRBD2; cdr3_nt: TGTGCCAGTAGTACGCTAGCGGTCACAGATACGCAGTATTTT; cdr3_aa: CASSTLAVTDTQYF
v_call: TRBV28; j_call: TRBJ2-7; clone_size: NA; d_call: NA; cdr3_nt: TGTGCCAGCAGTTTCCCCTCGCCGGGCCTCCTACCCCCCGAGCAGTACTTC; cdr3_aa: CASSFPSPGLLPPEQYF
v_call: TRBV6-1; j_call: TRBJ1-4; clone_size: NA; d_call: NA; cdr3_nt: TGTGCCAGCAGTGAGGGGGTATATGAAAAACTGTTTTTT; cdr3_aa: CASSEGVYEKLFF
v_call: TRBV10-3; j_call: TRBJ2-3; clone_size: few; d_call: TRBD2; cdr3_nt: TGTGCCATCAGCTTTAGCGGGAGTTGGTCAGATACGCAGTATTTT; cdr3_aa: CAISFSGSWSDTQYF
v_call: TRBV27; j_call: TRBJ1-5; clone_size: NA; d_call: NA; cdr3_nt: TGTGCCAGCAGTTTAATTGGGACACCTAGCAATCAGCCCCAGCATTTT; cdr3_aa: CASSLIGTPSNQPQHF
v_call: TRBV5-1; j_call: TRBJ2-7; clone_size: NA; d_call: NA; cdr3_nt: TGCGCCAGCAGCTTAGCACAGGGGGGGGACGAGCAGTACTTC; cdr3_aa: CASSLAQGGDEQYF
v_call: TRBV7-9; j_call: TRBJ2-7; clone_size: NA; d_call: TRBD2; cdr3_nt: TGTGCCAGCAGCTTTGATAGCGGGAGGGTCTCCTACGAGCAGTACTTC; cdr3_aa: CASSFDSGRVSYEQYF
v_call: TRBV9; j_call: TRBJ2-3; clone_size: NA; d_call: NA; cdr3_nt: TGTGCCAGCAGCTTGGTGGGCCTTGAGGATACGCAGTATTTT; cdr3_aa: CASSLVGLEDTQYF
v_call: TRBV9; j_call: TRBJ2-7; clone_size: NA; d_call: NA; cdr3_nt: TGTGCCAGCAGCGTAGGAAGCTCCTACGAGCAGTACTTC; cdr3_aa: CASSVGSSYEQYF
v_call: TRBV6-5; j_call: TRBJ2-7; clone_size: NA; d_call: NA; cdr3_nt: TGTGCCAGCAGTTCCACCTCCACGGACGAGCAGTACTTC; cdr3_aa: CASSSTSTDEQYF
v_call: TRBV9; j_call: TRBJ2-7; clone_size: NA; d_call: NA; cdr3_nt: TGTGCCAGCAGGAAGGGAACTGGCTACGAGCAGTACTTC; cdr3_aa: CASRKGTGYEQYF
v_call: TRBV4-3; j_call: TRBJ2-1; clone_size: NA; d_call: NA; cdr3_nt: TGCGCCAGCAGCCCTTGGACCCCTTCCTACAATGAGCAGTTCTTC; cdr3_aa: CASSPWTPSYNEQFF
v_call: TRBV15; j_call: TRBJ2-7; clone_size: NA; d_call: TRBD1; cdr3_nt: TGTGCCACCAGCGGCTACGGGACAGGTAAACACGAGCAGTACTTC; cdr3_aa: CATSGYGTGKHEQYF
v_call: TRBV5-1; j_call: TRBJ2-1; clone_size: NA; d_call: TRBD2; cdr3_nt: TGCGCCAGCAGCTTGGGGCTAGCGGCCTACAATGAGCAGTTCTTC; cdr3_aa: CASSLGLAAYNEQFF
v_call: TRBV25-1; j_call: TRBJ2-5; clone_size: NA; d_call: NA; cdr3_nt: TGTGCCATTACAGGGACTGAAGAGACCCAGTACTTC; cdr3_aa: CAITGTEETQYF
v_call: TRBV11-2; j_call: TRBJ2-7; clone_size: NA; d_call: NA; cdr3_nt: TGTGCCAGCAGCTTAGCTCCGGTCTCCTACGAGCAGTACTTC; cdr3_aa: CASSLAPVSYEQYF
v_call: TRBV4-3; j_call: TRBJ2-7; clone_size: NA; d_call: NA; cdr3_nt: TGCGCCAGCAGCCAACAGTGGGCAGGGGGGAGCGAGCAGTACTTC; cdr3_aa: CASSQQWAGGSEQYF
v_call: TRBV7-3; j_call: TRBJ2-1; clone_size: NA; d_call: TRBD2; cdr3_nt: TGTGCCAGCAGCGATCTAGGGACTAGCGGCAACAATGAGCAGTTCTTC; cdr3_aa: CASSDLGTSGNNEQFF
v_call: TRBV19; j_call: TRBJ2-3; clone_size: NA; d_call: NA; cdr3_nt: TGTGCCAGTAGCGGGGCTAGCACAGATACGCAGTATTTT; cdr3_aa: CASSGASTDTQYF
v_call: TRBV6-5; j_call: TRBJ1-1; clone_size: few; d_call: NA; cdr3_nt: TGTGCCAGCCGGTTCAACACTGAAGCTTTCTTT; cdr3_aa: CASRFNTEAFF
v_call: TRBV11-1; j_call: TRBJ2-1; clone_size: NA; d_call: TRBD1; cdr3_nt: TGTGCCAGCGGGGGGACAGGGGAGCAGTTCTTC; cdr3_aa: CASGGTGEQFF
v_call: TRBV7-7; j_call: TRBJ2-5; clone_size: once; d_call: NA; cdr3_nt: TGTGCCAGCAGCCGAGTTGGACAGCGAGAGACCCAGTACTTC; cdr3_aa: CASSRVGQRETQYF
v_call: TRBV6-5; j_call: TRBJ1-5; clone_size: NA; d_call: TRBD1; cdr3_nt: TGTGCCAGCGGGACAGGCTCAAATCAGCCCCAGCATTTT; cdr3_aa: CASGTGSNQPQHF
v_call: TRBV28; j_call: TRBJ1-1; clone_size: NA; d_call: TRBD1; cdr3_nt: TGTGCCAGCAGTTTCGTACAGGGGGCCCCGAACACTGAAGCTTTCTTT; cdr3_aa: CASSFVQGAPNTEAFF
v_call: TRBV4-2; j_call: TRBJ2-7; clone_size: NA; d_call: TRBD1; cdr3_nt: TGTGCCAGCAGCTTGCTTGGGACAGCGTTGGAGTACGAGCAGTACTTC; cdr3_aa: CASSLLGTALEYEQYF
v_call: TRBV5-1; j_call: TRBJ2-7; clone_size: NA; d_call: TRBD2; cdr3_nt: TGCGCCAGCAGCCCCTCCGGGACTAGCGGAACCTACGAGCAGTACTTC; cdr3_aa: CASSPSGTSGTYEQYF
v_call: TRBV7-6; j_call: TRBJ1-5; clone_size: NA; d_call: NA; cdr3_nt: TGTGCCAGCAGCTTAGAGAACGGTCAGAGCAATCAGCCCCAGCATTTT; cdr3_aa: CASSLENGQSNQPQHF
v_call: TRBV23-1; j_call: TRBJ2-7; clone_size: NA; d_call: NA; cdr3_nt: TGCGCCAGCAGTCAAAAGACAGGCTACGAGCAGTACTTC; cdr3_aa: CASSQKTGYEQYF
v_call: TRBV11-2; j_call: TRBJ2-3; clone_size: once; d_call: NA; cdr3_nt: TGTGCCAGCAGCTTAGGCCTTCAATGGCCAGATACGCAGTATTTT; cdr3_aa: CASSLGLQWPDTQYF
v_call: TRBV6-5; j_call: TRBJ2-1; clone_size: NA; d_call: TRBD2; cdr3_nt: TGTGCCAGCAGAGGACTAGCGCGATACTTAGAGCAGTTCTTC; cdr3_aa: CASRGLARYLEQFF
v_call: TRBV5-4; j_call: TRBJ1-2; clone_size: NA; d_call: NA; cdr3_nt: TGTGCCAGCAGCGCGGGACGGATCTATGGCTACACCTTC; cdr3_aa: CASSAGRIYGYTF
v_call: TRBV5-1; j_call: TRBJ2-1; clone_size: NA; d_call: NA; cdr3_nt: TGCGCCAGCACCGAAACTCTCGCTAGCTCCGACCTTGGCGAGCAGTTCTTC; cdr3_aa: CASTETLASSDLGEQFF